These 5 T cell receptor beta chains were all obtained from the same sample, sequenced in a study of blood T cell repertoires in COVID-19. Clones were sequenced by immunoSEQ multiplex PCR, and TCRdb holds only the in-frame ones, with some missing. The repertoire includes some 150,000 clones, about 80% of them detected once, and about 1.5% sits in the top ten. The sample was PBMCs or T cells enriched from blood (not recorded which). Receptor source: a woman aged 18-29 years who had been exposed to COVID-19.

This chain links TRBV30 with TRBJ2-7, with a possible D match to TRBD1 (6 bases). Trimming shortened V by 5 bases and J by 2 bases, and 13 bases separated the two germline ends. Germline-derived CDR1 and CDR2 are GTSNPN and SVGIG (reference sequence). The CDR3 is made up of 13 amino acids. In DNA form, the CDR3 reads TGTGCCTGGGAAAAACAGGGAACCTACGAGCAGTACTTC. Amino acid sequence: CAWEKQGTYEQYF.

This clone came up once. The rearrangement links TRBV19 to TRBJ2-7; D is perhaps TRBD2 (5 bases). Germline CDR1 is LNHDA and CDR2 is SQIVND (reference sequence). With 5 bases removed from V and 0 bases from J, the gap between germline ends came to 8 bases. The CDR3 sequence is 13 residues long. CDR3 sequence: CASSSGSSYEQYF. The CDR3 coding sequence is TGTGCCAGTAGTTCGGGGTCCTCCTACGAGCAGTACTTC.

The chain employs TRBV9 and TRBJ1-1, with 7 bases lining up with TRBD1. CDR1 and CDR2 (germline): SGDLS, YYNGEE. V lost 3 bases, J lost 0 bases, and 8 bases stayed unmatched. This CDR3 has 16 amino acids. The CDR3 bases are TGTGCCAGCAGCGCAAGGCCCGGGACAGTGAACACTGAAGCTTTCTTT. Protein: CASSARPGTVNTEAFF. Variable domain in full (rest from reference TRBV9 and TRBJ1-1): DSGVTQTPKHLITATGQRVTLRCSPRSGDLSVYWYQQSLDQGLQFLIQYYNGEERAKGNILERFSAQQFPDLHSELNLSSLELGDSALYFCASSARPGTVNTEAFFGQGTRLTVV.

The chain joins TRBV9 to TRBJ2-1; D is possibly TRBD2 (5 bases). The CDR3 is 16 amino acids. V was cut by 0 bases and J by 1 base, with 11 bases left in between. Germline loops: CDR1 SGDLS, CDR2 YYNGEE. The chain's CDR3 is CASSVGGGGSYNEQFF. The CDR3 region has the DNA TGTGCCAGCAGCGTAGGCGGAGGCGGGTCCTACAATGAGCAGTTCTTC.

This clone came up once. The rearrangement uses TRBV12-3 or TRBV12-4 and TRBJ1-5; the D gene is possibly TRBD1 (6 bases). CDR3 length: 13 residues. Trimming removed 7 bases at V and 6 bases at J, with 13 bases between. CDR3 bases: TGTGCCAGCACCGCACAGGGAACTCAGCCCCAGCATTTT. Residues: CASTAQGTQPQHF.